Described below is a single T cell receptor beta chain sequence and its context. Under the authors' procedure: Counts of nucleated cells, estimated from reference gene primer amplification, were obtained. Assay: immunoSEQ multiplex PCR; the TCRdb copy retains only in-frame clones and omits some. V, J and clone size reflect that table, while D and trimming were determined from the DNA. Of roughly 200,000 clones listed, around 83% are singletons. The source of the sample is a study of blood T cell repertoires in COVID-19. Study at large: Material from acute and convalescent COVID-19 was sourced from the United States, Italy and Spain. The cDNA or gDNA used as material had been derived from T cells, B-cell-depleted T cells, or PBMCs.

The clonotype originates from a woman aged 60-70 years with acute or convalescent COVID-19. Sequenced: peripheral blood.

The CDR3, as DNA: TGTGCCAGCAGCCAAGGCGGGGGGAGCTCCTACGAGCAGTACTTC. As protein: CASSQGGGSSYEQYF. This chain connects TRBV3-1 (or the pseudogene TRBV3-2) to TRBJ2-7, with 8 bases matching TRBD2. Germline trimming cut 1 base from V and 0 bases from J; bases unmatched to any gene: 2. Germline-derived CDR1 and CDR2 are LGHDT and YNNKEL (reference sequence). The CDR3 has 15 amino acids.